A single sample is the source of the 29 T cell receptor beta chains below, sequenced in a study of T-cell memory formation after mild COVID-19. TCRdb re-analysed the 5' RACE reads in MiXCR, keeping a single row per CDR3 protein. The table shows tens of thousands of distinct CDR3 sequences, with around 17% occurring only once. Material: PBMCs or a T cell subset sorted from them (not recorded which). Receptor source: an adult woman who had mild COVID-19 (a few samples of this study predate the infection). Cell type and time point are not known.

There are a few counts of this clonotype. The chain uses TRBV11-2 and TRBJ2-1; D perhaps matches TRBD2 (5 bases). Trimming stripped 3 bases from V and 2 bases from J, with 35 bases between. This CDR3 contains 23 residues. Germline loops: CDR1 SGHAT, CDR2 FQNNGV. The DNA for the CDR3 is TGTGCCAGCAGCTTCGTCGCCTACATTCAAGAGAGCGGACCCCTTTCTACCTACAATGAGCAGTTCTTC. As protein: CASSFVAYIQESGPLSTYNEQFF.

This chain connects TRBV6-5 to TRBJ2-7; D perhaps matches TRBD1 (5 bases). Deletions cut 4 bases from V and 4 bases from J, with 8 bases between. This CDR3 comprises 12 residues. CDR1 and CDR2 (germline): MNHEY, SVGAGI. The CDR3 DNA reads TGTGCCAGCAGTTTCCAGGGATACGAGCAGTACTTC. Its protein product is CASSFQGYEQYF.

This clonotype was recorded a few times. The chain links TRBV12-3 or TRBV12-4 to TRBJ2-7; D unclear. V was shortened by 1 base and J by 11 bases, with 12 bases between the two germline ends. This CDR3 comprises 12 residues. The CDR3, as DNA: TGTGCCAGCAGTTTAGAACGGAGACGGAAGTACTTC. This gives the protein CASSLERRRKYF.

This rearrangement joins TRBV6-6 to TRBJ2-5; a weak D match, TRBD1 (6 bases). The CDR3 runs to 15 residues. From germline, CDR1 is MNHNY and CDR2 SVGAGI (reference sequence). Trimming removed 5 bases at V and 2 bases at J, with 15 bases between. Here the CDR3 reads CASSDGQNPQETQYF. The DNA of the CDR3 is TGTGCCAGCAGTGATGGACAGAACCCTCAAGAGACCCAGTACTTC.

This clonotype has more than one count but fewer than ten. The V and J genes are TRBV15 and TRBJ2-7, with D perhaps given as TRBD1 or TRBD2 (5 bases each). Between the trimmed V and J ends, which lost 5 bases and 6 bases, there was a span of 14 bases. There are 13 residues in the CDR3. The germline V gene has CDR1 LNHNV and CDR2 YYDKDF (reference sequence). DNA of the CDR3: TGTGCCACCAGCTCAGGGAGCGTGGGCGAGCAGTACTTC. The encoded protein is CATSSGSVGEQYF.

The chain is built from TRBV6-5 and TRBJ2-4, with 11 bases identical to TRBD2. V lost 0 bases to trimming and J lost 3 bases; unmatched junction nucleotides: 4. Germline V gene sequence: CDR1 MNHEY, CDR2 SVGAGI. CDR3 length: 17 residues. CDR3 bases: TGTGCCAGCAGTTACTCACTAGCGGGGGTGGACAAAAACATTCAGTACTTC. Residues: CASSYSLAGVDKNIQYF.

This clonotype occurred a few times. The chain recombines TRBV12-3 or TRBV12-4 with TRBJ2-1; D gene uncertain. The CDR3 spans 13 residues. Trimming removed 5 bases at V and 2 bases at J, with 7 bases between. The CDR3 nucleotides are TGTGCCAGCAGTCCGAGGACCTACAATGAGCAGTTCTTC. Its translation: CASSPRTYNEQFF.

This clonotype was recorded a few times. The V call is TRBV20-1, the J call TRBJ1-5; 7 nucleotides agree with TRBD1. CDR3 size: 16 residues. Germline V CDR1 and CDR2: DFQATT, SNEGSKA (reference sequence). Trimming removed 0 bases from V and 0 bases from J; junction bases left unmatched: 5. The CDR3 here is CSARDRGIYSNQPQHF. The CDR3 nucleotides read TGCAGTGCTAGAGACAGGGGGATATATAGCAATCAGCCCCAGCATTTT.

This clonotype occurred many times. The J gene is TRBJ2-3, the V gene TRBV10-3, with 9 bases matching TRBD1. J gave up 1 base and V 2 bases, and 7 bases lay outside the gene matches. Germline V CDR1 and CDR2: ENHRY, SYGVKD. The CDR3 contains 17 residues. CDR3 loop: CAISEDTGGPGTDTQYF. CDR3 DNA sequence: TGTGCCATCAGTGAGGACACAGGGGGCCCGGGCACAGATACGCAGTATTTT.

The rearrangement links TRBV25-1 to TRBJ2-7; 7 bases line up with TRBD2. J lost 3 bases, V lost 4 bases, and 9 bases had no gene match. The germline gives CDR1 MGHDK, CDR2 SYGVNS. This CDR3 has 15 residues. This CDR3 is CASSGGGWQGYEQYF. CDR3 DNA sequence: TGTGCCAGCAGTGGGGGGGGGTGGCAGGGCTACGAGCAGTACTTC.

The CDR3 nucleotides are TGTGCCACCGAGGGCCTAACGATCAATGAGCAGTTCTTC. Protein sequence: CATEGLTINEQFF. The V call is TRBV24-1, the J call TRBJ2-1; possible D gene TRBD2, 5 bases. This CDR3 contains 13 residues. In germline, CDR1 is KGHDR, CDR2 SFDVKD. Trimming shortened V by 9 bases and J by 6 bases, and 14 bases separated the two germline ends.

The chain carries TRBV5-6 and TRBJ1-5; 7 bases map to TRBD1. The V segment lost 0 bases and the J segment 0 bases; nucleotides outside the gene matches: 6. The germline V gene encodes CDR1 SGHDT and CDR2 YYEEEE. The CDR3 extends over 17 amino acids. For the CDR3, the DNA is TGTGCCAGCAGCTTGGGACAGGGACCATATAGCAATCAGCCCCAGCATTTT. Residues: CASSLGQGPYSNQPQHF.

This clonotype has only a few counts. The chain carries TRBV15 and TRBJ2-5, with D possibly being TRBD1 (5 bases). This CDR3 region has 13 residues. V lost 4 bases, J lost 1 base, and 7 bases lay in between. Germline assignment: CDR1 LNHNV and CDR2 YYDKDF (reference sequence). The CDR3, as DNA: TGTGCCACCAGCACAGGGTCCCAAGAGACCCAGTACTTC. Translated: CATSTGSQETQYF.

The chain links TRBV29-1 to TRBJ2-3; D may be TRBD1 or TRBD2 (5 bases each). Germline CDR1 SQVTM, CDR2 ANQGSEA. CDR3 size: 17 residues. Trimming took 3 bases from V and 4 from J, leaving 23 bases between them. CDR3 sequence reads: CSVEGPWTARGADTQYF. The CDR3 nucleotides read TGCAGCGTTGAGGGACCTTGGACTGCCCGAGGGGCAGATACGCAGTATTTT.

The V and J genes are TRBV20-1 and TRBJ2-7; D perhaps matches TRBD2 (7 bases). The CDR3 spans 16 residues. V lost 5 bases and J 0 bases, leaving 20 bases between the germline ends. Germline lookup yields CDR1 DFQATT and CDR2 SNEGSKA (reference sequence). CDR3 region: CSAVGGGSGSSYEQYF. Written as DNA, the CDR3 is TGCAGTGCTGTGGGGGGGGGCAGTGGGTCCTCCTACGAGCAGTACTTC.

This clonotype was counted only a few times. The chain couples TRBV11-2 to TRBJ2-1; TRBD1 aligns across 9 bases. Germline loops: CDR1 SGHAT, CDR2 FQNNGV. V was pared by 3 bases and J by 3 bases, with 6 bases of the junction left unmatched. The CDR3 spans 16 residues. The CDR3 here is CASSFDSGQGYNEQFF. The CDR3 nucleotides read TGTGCCAGCAGCTTTGATTCGGGACAGGGCTACAATGAGCAGTTCTTC.

The chain couples TRBV11-1 to TRBJ2-2; no clear D gene. V was clipped by 5 bases and J by 1 base, with 8 bases between them. The CDR3 is 14 amino acids. Germline V gives CDR1 SGHAT, CDR2 FQDESV (reference sequence). CDR3 residues: CASSRKGNTGELFF. As DNA, the CDR3 is TGTGCCAGCAGCCGTAAGGGGAACACCGGGGAGCTGTTTTTT.

This clonotype was counted only a few times. This rearrangement joins TRBV6-2 or TRBV6-3 to TRBJ2-3; TRBD2 is a possible D gene (6 bases). The germline V gene encodes CDR1 MNHEY and CDR2 SVGEGT. Trimming cost V 3 bases and J 9 bases, with 28 bases left between them. There are 18 residues in the CDR3. CDR3: CASSYLHRDLRVEATQYF. In nucleotides, the CDR3 is TGTGCCAGCAGTTATCTACACCGGGACTTACGAGTAGAGGCCACGCAGTATTTT.

Only a few counts were recorded for this clonotype. The chain is built from TRBV5-1 and TRBJ1-1; 7 bases map to TRBD1. Trimming took 3 bases from V and 3 from J; bases not matched to a gene: 2. Looked up from germline, CDR1 is SGHRS and CDR2 is YFSETQ. This CDR3 has 13 amino acids. The CDR3 protein is CASSSDRYTEAFF. For the CDR3, the DNA is TGCGCCAGCAGCTCGGACAGGTACACTGAAGCTTTCTTT.

There are a few counts of this clonotype. CDR3 loop: CASSLDPGLAGLDEQFF. In DNA, the CDR3 is TGCGCCAGCAGCTTGGACCCTGGACTAGCGGGTTTGGATGAGCAGTTCTTC. The rearrangement joins TRBV5-1 to TRBJ2-1, with 11 nucleotides matching TRBD2. Trimming at V came to 0 bases and at J to 8 bases, leaving 10 bases not matched to a gene. The CDR3 loop spans 17 amino acids. Germline assignment: CDR1 SGHRS and CDR2 YFSETQ. The variable domain in full, completed from reference TRBV5-1 and TRBJ2-1, reads KAGVTQTPRYLIKTRGQQVTLSCSPISGHRSVSWYQQTPGQGLQFLFEYFSETQRNKGNFPGRFSGRQFSNSRSEMNVSTLELGDSALYLCASSLDPGLAGLDEQFFGPGTRLTVL.

This clonotype was seen more than once but under ten times. This chain uses TRBV20-1 with TRBJ2-7; 7 bases are shared with TRBD2. The ends lost 3 bases at V and 3 bases at J; junction bases unmatched: 11. The CDR3 runs 15 residues. CDR1 DFQATT and CDR2 SNEGSKA come from the germline V gene (reference sequence). Written as DNA, the CDR3 is TGCAGTGCTAGGGGGAGGGGTGACCTTGGCTACGAGCAGTACTTC. It codes for CSARGRGDLGYEQYF.

The chain recombines TRBV7-9 with TRBJ2-4; 7 bases agree with TRBD2. This CDR3 comprises 18 residues. In germline, CDR1 is SEHNR, CDR2 FQNEAQ (reference sequence). V shed 4 bases and J 1 base; nucleotides not matched to a gene: 13. CDR3 region: CASSSPTGLGRAKNIQYF. The CDR3 bases are TGTGCCAGCAGCTCCCCCACAGGACTAGGGAGGGCCAAAAACATTCAGTACTTC. The whole variable domain, filled in from reference TRBV7-9 and TRBJ2-4, reads DTGVSQNPRHKITKRGQNVTFRCDPISEHNRLYWYRQTLGQGPEFLTYFQNEAQLEKSRLLSDRFSAERPKGSFSTLEIQRTEQGDSAMYLCASSSPTGLGRAKNIQYFGAGTRLSVL.

This clonotype was detected many times. This chain joins TRBV7-9 and TRBJ2-7; no clear D gene. In germline, CDR1 is SEHNR, CDR2 FQNEAQ (reference sequence). The germline V and J ends were trimmed by 3 bases and 2 bases, with 2 bases remaining between them. This CDR3 has 11 residues. This CDR3 is CASSFTYEQYF. CDR3 sequence (DNA): TGTGCCAGCAGCTTTACCTACGAGCAGTACTTC.

This rearrangement joins TRBV6-2 or TRBV6-3 to TRBJ1-2; a possible D gene is TRBD1 (5 bases). The CDR3 is 12 residues long. Germline V gives CDR1 MNHEY, CDR2 SVGEGT. V was pared by 8 bases and J by 3 bases, with 10 bases between. CDR3 amino acids: CASRGVYYGYTF. In DNA form, the CDR3 reads TGTGCCAGCCGAGGGGTTTACTATGGCTACACCTTC.

This clonotype was detected only a few times. The chain employs TRBV24-1 and TRBJ2-3, with D perhaps being TRBD1 or TRBD2 (6 bases each). V lost 8 bases and J 2 bases, leaving 13 bases between the germline ends. The CDR3 covers 14 residues. The V gene's germline CDR1 is KGHDR and CDR2 SFDVKD. CDR3 in amino acids: CATTGGGNTDTQYF. CDR3 sequence (DNA): TGTGCCACCACCGGAGGGGGGAACACAGATACGCAGTATTTT.

At least ten counts were recorded for this clonotype. The chain joins TRBV4-3 to TRBJ2-7, with 9 bases lining up with TRBD1. Trimming at V came to 0 bases and at J to 3 bases, leaving 6 bases not matched to a gene. The CDR3 is 16 residues long. Germline V CDR1 and CDR2: LGHNA, YSLEER. The CDR3 nucleotides are TGCGCCAGCAGCCAAGATGGGACAGGGAGGAGCTACGAGCAGTACTTC. Protein product: CASSQDGTGRSYEQYF.

The J gene is TRBJ2-7, the V gene TRBV20-1; D not certain. Per the germline V gene, CDR1 is DFQATT and CDR2 is SNEGSKA (reference sequence). The CDR3 runs to 15 residues. V lost 0 bases and J 0 bases, leaving 12 bases between the germline ends. CDR3 coding DNA: TGCAGTGCTAGAGAGCCCGACGGAAGCTCCTACGAGCAGTACTTC. The encoded protein is CSAREPDGSSYEQYF.

This clonotype was counted only a few times. The chain has TRBV20-1 and TRBJ2-7; D uncertain. The germline V and J ends were trimmed by 4 bases and 5 bases, with 12 bases remaining between them. The CDR3 has 12 amino acids. From germline, CDR1 is DFQATT and CDR2 SNEGSKA (reference sequence). CDR3 DNA: TGCAGTGCTAAACGAGGAACCCACGAGCAGTACTTC. Encoded protein: CSAKRGTHEQYF.

This chain connects TRBV7-9 to TRBJ2-5; D may correspond to TRBD1 or TRBD2 (5 bases each). The germline V gene encodes CDR1 SEHNR and CDR2 FQNEAQ (reference sequence). The CDR3 is 14 residues long. Trimming left V 5 bases short and J 5 bases short, with 15 bases between. CDR3 nucleotides: TGTGCCAGCAGCAAGGGACCTATTGAGGAGACCCAGTACTTC. Protein product: CASSKGPIEETQYF.